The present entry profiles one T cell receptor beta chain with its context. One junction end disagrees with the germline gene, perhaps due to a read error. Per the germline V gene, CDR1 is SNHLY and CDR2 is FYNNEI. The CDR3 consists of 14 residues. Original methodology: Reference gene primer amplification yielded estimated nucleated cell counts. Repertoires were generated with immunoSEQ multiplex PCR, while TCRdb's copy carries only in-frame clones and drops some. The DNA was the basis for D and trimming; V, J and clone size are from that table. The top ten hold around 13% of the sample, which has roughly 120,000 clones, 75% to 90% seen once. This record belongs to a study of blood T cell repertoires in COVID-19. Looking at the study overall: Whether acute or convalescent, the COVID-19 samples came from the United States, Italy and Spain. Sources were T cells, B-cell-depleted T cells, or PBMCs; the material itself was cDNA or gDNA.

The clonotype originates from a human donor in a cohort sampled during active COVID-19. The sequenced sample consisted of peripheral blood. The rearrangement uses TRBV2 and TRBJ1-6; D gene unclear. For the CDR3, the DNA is TGTGCCAGCAGCGAAGAGAGGTATAATTCACCCCTCCACTTT. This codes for CASSEERYNSPLHF.